This passage covers 8 T cell receptor beta chains from one sample sequenced in a study of shared clonotypes between healthy human individuals. The table came from immunoSEQ multiplex PCR; TCRdb's copy has only in-frame clones and leaves some out. The sample shows some 500,000 clones, about 96% of them seen only once. Sequencing used naive CD4+ T cells sorted from blood. Specified subset: CD45RA+ positively selected. The source of these receptors is a woman aged 30 to 39 in good health.

This clone showed up just once. The chain couples TRBV19 to TRBJ2-1; D unclear. V lost 4 bases and J 5 bases, leaving 12 bases between the germline ends. CDR3 length: 14 residues. The germline V gene has CDR1 LNHDA and CDR2 SQIVND (reference sequence). CDR3 DNA: TGTGCCAGTAGTACCAACGACCTAAACAATGAGCAGTTCTTC. Encoded protein: CASSTNDLNNEQFF. The whole variable domain, remainder taken from reference TRBV19 and TRBJ2-1, is DGGITQSPKYLFRKEGQNVTLSCEQNLNHDAMYWYRQDPGQGLRLIYYSQIVNDFQKGDIAEGYSVSREKKESFPLTVTSAQKNPTAFYLCASSTNDLNNEQFFGPGTRLTVL.

In this sample, this clone turned up once. The chain combines TRBV6-1 with TRBJ2-2; D unclear. The germline V and J ends were trimmed by 1 base and 5 bases, with 5 bases remaining between them. The CDR3 has 13 amino acids. The germline CDR1 and CDR2 sequences are MNHNS and SASEGT. This CDR3 reads CASSEVATGELFF. DNA of the CDR3: TGTGCCAGCAGTGAAGTCGCGACCGGGGAGCTGTTTTTT.

The J gene is TRBJ1-2, the V gene TRBV29-1; a weak D match, TRBD1 (6 bases). The CDR3 length is 15 residues. Per the germline V gene, CDR1 is SQVTM and CDR2 is ANQGSEA. V was cut by 6 bases and J by 6 bases, with 23 bases left in between. The CDR3 here is CSVHNPMGSGDGYTF. The CDR3 region has the DNA TGCAGCGTCCACAATCCAATGGGTTCAGGGGATGGCTACACCTTC. Supplemented by reference TRBV29-1 and TRBJ1-2, the full variable domain reads SAVISQKPSRDICQRGTSLTIQCQVDSQVTMMFWYRQQPGQSLTLIATANQGSEATYESGFVIDKFPISRPNLTFSTLTVSNMSPEDSSIYLCSVHNPMGSGDGYTFGSGTRLTVV.

V and J are TRBV27 and TRBJ2-1; 10 bases agree with TRBD2. This CDR3 region has 17 residues. J gave up 0 bases and V 7 bases, and 9 bases lay outside the gene matches. Germline V gene sequence: CDR1 MNHEY, CDR2 SMNVEV (reference sequence). CDR3 sequence (DNA): TGTGCCAGCACGGGACTAGCGAGATCGAGCTCCTACAATGAGCAGTTCTTC. Translating it yields CASTGLARSSSYNEQFF.

The chain carries TRBV28 and TRBJ2-3; D may be TRBD1 or TRBD2 (5 bases each). V was clipped by 5 bases and J by 4 bases, with 19 bases between them. This CDR3 contains 16 residues. From germline, CDR1 is MDHEN and CDR2 SYDVKM. CDR3 amino acids: CASSLSSGRRPDTQYF. The DNA for the CDR3 is TGTGCCAGCAGTCTATCCTCGGGACGGCGACCAGATACGCAGTATTTT.

The chain employs TRBV14 and TRBJ1-4; TRBD1 agrees at 7 bases. Germline-derived CDR1 and CDR2 are SGHDN and FVKESK. Trimming took 4 bases from V and 8 from J; bases not matched to a gene: 10. This CDR3 is 15 amino acids long. CDR3 loop: CASSPYRGSREKLFF. CDR3 in DNA: TGTGCCAGCAGCCCTTACAGGGGATCGAGGGAAAAACTGTTTTTT.

This chain connects TRBV30 to TRBJ2-5; D gene unclear. This CDR3 has 11 residues. The V and J ends lost 3 bases and 5 bases respectively, with 7 bases between them. Germline values: CDR1 GTSNPN, CDR2 SVGIG (reference sequence). CDR3 sequence reads: CAWSLGETQYF. The CDR3 region has the DNA TGTGCCTGGAGCCTCGGGGAGACCCAGTACTTC. The full variable domain, rest sourced from reference TRBV30 and TRBJ2-5, is SQTIHQWPATLVQPVGSPLSLECTVEGTSNPNLYWYRQAAGRGLQLLFYSVGIGQISSEVPQNLSASRPQDRQFILSSKKLLLSDSGFYLCAWSLGETQYFGPGTRLLVL.

The genes are TRBV6-5 and TRBJ1-4, with D possibly matching TRBD1 (6 bases). Trimming pared 4 bases from V and 6 bases from J, leaving 18 bases between. Germline V gives CDR1 MNHEY, CDR2 SVGAGI. The CDR3 length is 16 residues. The CDR3: CASSSRHRVFDEKLFF. The CDR3 nucleotides are TGTGCCAGCAGTTCCCGCCACAGGGTTTTTGATGAAAAACTGTTTTTT.